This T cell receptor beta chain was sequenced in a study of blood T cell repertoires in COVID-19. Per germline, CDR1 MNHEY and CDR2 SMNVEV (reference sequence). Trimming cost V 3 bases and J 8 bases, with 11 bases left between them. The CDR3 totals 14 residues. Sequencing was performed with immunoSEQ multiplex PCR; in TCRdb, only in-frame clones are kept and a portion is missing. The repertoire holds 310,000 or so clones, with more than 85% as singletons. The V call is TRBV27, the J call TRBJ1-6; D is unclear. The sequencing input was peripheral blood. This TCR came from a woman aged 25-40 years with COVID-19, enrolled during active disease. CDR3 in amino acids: CASSFGGDHSPLHF. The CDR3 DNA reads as TGTGCCAGCAGTTTCGGCGGGGATCATTCACCCCTCCACTTT.